This TCR beta chain comes out of a study of shared clonotypes between healthy human individuals. Every subset's genomic DNA went evenly onto several immunoSEQ plates. Method: immunoSEQ multiplex PCR; TCRdb's copy keeps in-frame clones and lacks some. Of millions of clones in the sample, 85% to 95% were seen once. Naive CD8 cells comprised CD45RO-negative, CCR7-positively selected cells, excluding terminally differentiated effector memory CD45RA+ cells. This TCR was sampled from a man in his late teens or twenties in good health. Some clones in this sample may be carry-over from other donors' samples. The material sequenced was naive CD8+ T cells from PBMCs.

CDR3 nucleotide sequence: TGTGCCAGCAGCCTTGGGACTAGCGGACAAGAGACCCAGTACTTC. Translated, it gives CASSLGTSGQETQYF. The gene calls are TRBV14 and TRBJ2-5, with 11 bases identical to TRBD2. The V and J ends lost 4 bases and 2 bases, in that order; junction bases with no gene match: 3. This CDR3 is built from 15 residues. CDR1 is SGHDN, CDR2 FVKESK, per germline.